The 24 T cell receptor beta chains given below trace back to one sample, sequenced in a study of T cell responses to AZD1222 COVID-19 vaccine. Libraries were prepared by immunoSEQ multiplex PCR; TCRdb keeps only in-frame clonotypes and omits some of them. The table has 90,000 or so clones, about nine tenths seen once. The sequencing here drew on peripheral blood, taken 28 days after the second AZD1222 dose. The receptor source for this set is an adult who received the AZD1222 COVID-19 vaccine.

CDR3 sequence: CASSYSRDLGAFF. The CDR3 nucleotides read TGTGCCAGCAGTTACTCGCGGGATCTGGGAGCTTTCTTT. The chain couples TRBV6-5 to TRBJ1-1; D unresolved. The V gene's germline CDR1 is MNHEY and CDR2 SVGAGI. V gave up 0 bases and J gave up 10 bases, with 12 bases separating them. This CDR3 has 13 residues.

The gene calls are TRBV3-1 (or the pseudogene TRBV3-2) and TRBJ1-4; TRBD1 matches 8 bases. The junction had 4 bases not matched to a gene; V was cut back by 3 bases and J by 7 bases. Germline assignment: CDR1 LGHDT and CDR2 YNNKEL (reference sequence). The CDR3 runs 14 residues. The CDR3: CASSHAGGSEKLFF. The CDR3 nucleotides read TGTGCCAGCAGCCATGCAGGGGGCAGTGAAAAACTGTTTTTT.

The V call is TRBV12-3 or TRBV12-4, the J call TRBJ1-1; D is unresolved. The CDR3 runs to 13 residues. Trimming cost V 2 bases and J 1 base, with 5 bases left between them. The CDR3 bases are TGTGCCAGCAGTTTAAAAGGGAACACTGAAGCTTTCTTT. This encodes CASSLKGNTEAFF.

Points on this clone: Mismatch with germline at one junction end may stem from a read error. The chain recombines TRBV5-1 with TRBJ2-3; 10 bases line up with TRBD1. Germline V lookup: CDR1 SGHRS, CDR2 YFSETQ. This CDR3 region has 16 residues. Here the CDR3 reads CASTLTGGIGTDTQYF. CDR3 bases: TGCGCCAGCACCTTGACAGGGGGCATCGGCACAGATACGCAGTATTTT.

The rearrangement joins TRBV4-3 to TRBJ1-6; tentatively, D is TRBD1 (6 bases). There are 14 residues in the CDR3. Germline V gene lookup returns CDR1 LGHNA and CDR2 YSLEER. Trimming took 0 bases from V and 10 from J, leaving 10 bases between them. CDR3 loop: CASSQDRGLSPLHF. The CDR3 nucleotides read TGCGCCAGCAGCCAAGACAGGGGACTGTCACCCCTCCACTTT.

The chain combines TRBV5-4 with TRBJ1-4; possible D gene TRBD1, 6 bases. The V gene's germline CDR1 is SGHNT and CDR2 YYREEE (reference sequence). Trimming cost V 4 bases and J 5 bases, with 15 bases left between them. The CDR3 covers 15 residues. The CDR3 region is CASSATGTENEKLFF. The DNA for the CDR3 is TGTGCCAGCAGCGCCACAGGGACCGAAAATGAAAAACTGTTTTTT.

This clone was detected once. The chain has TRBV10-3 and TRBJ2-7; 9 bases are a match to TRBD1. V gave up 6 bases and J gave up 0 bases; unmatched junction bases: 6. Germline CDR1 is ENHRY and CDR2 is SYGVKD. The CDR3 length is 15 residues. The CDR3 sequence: CAISQGQGSSYEQYF. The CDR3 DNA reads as TGTGCCATCAGCCAGGGACAGGGTTCCTCCTACGAGCAGTACTTC.

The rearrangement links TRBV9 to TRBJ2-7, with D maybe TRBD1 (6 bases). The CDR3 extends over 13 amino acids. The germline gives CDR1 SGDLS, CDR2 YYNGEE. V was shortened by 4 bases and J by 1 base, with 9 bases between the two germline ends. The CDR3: CASSPGQSYEQYF. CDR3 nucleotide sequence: TGTGCCAGCAGCCCCGGACAGTCCTACGAGCAGTACTTC.

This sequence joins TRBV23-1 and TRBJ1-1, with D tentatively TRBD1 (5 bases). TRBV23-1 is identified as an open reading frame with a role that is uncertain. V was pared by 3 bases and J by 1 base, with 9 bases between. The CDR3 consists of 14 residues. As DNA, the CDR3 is TGCGCCAGCAGTCAGGGGGTTGAGAACACTGAAGCTTTCTTT. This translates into CASSQGVENTEAFF.

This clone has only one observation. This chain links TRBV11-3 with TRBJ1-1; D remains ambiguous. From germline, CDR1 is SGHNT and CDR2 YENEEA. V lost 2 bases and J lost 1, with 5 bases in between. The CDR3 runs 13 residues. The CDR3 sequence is CASSLRQNTEAFF. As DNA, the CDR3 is TGTGCCAGCAGCTTACGACAGAACACTGAAGCTTTCTTT.

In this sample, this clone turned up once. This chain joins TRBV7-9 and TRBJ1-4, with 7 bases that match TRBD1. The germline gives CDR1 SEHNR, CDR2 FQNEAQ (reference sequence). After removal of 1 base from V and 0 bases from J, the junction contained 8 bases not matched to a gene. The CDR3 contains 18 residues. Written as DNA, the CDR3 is TGTGCCAGCAGCTTAGGGTGGGACAGCCGAGCAACTAATGAAAAACTGTTTTTT. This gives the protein CASSLGWDSRATNEKLFF.

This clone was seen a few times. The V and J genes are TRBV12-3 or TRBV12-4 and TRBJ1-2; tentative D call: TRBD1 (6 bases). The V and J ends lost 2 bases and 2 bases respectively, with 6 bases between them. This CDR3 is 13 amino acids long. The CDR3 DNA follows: TGTGCCAGCAGTTTACAGGGGAACTATGGCTACACCTTC. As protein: CASSLQGNYGYTF.

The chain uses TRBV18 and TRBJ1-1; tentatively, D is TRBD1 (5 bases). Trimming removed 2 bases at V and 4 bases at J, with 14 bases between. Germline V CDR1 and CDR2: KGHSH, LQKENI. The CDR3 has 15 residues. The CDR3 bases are TGTGCCAGCTCACCAGCGACGGGGCGGGTCACTGAAGCTTTCTTT. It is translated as CASSPATGRVTEAFF. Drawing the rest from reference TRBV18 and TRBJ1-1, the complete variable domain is NAGVMQNPRHLVRRRGQEARLRCSPMKGHSHVYWYRQLPEEGLKFMVYLQKENIIDESGMPKERFSAEFPKEGPSILRIQQVVRGDSAAYFCASSPATGRVTEAFFGQGTRLTVV.

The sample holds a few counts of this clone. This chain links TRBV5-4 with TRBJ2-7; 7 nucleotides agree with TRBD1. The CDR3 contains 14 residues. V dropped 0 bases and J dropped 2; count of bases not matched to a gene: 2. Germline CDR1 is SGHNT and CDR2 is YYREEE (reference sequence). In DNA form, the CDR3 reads TGTGCCAGCAGCTTGGACAGGGGCCCCTACGAGCAGTACTTC. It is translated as CASSLDRGPYEQYF.

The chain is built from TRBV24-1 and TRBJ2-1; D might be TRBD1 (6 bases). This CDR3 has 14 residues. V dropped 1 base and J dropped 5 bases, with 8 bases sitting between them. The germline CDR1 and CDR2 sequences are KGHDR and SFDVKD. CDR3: CATSDFTGNNEQFF. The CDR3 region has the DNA TGTGCCACCAGTGATTTCACAGGGAACAATGAGCAGTTCTTC.

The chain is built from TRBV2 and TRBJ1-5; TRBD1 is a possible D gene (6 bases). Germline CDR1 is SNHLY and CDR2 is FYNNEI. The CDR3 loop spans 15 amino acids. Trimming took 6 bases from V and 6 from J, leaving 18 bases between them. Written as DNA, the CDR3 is TGTGCCAGCAGGGAAACCCGGGACACGACTCAGCCCCAGCATTTT. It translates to CASRETRDTTQPQHF.

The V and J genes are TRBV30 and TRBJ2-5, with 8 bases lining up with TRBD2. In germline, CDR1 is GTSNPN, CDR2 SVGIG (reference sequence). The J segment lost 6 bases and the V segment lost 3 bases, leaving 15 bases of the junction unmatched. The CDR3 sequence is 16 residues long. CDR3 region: CAWRRIGLAHSKTQYF. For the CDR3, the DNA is TGTGCCTGGAGGAGGATTGGACTAGCCCACTCGAAGACCCAGTACTTC.

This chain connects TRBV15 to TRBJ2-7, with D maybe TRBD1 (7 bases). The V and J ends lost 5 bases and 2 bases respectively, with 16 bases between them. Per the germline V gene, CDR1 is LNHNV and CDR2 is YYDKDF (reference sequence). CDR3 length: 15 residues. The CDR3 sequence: CATSGGTDRAYEQYF. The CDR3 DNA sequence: TGTGCCACCAGCGGGGGGACAGACAGAGCCTACGAGCAGTACTTC.

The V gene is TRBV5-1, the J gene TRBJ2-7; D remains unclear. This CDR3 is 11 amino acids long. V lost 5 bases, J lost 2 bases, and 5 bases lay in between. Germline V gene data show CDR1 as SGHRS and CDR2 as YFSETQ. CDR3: CASSSTYEQYF. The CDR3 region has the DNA TGCGCCAGCAGTTCCACCTACGAGCAGTACTTC.

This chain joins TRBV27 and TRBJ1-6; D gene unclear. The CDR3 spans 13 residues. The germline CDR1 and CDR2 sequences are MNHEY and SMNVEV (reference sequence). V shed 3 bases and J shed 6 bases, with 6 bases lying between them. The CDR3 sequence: CASSFRRNSPLHF. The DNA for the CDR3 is TGTGCCAGCAGTTTCCGGCGTAATTCACCCCTCCACTTT.

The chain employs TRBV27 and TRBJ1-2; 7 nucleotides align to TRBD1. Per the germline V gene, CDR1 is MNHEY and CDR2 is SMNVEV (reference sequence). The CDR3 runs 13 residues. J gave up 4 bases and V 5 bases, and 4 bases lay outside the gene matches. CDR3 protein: CASSRRQGYGYTF. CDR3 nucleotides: TGTGCCAGCAGTCGTCGACAGGGCTATGGCTACACCTTC.

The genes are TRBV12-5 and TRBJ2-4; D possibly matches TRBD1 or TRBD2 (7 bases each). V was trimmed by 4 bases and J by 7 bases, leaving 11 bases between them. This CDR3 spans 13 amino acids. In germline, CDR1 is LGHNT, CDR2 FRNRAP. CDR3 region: CASGSQGGNIQYF. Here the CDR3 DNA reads TGTGCTAGTGGTTCGCAGGGGGGGAACATTCAGTACTTC.

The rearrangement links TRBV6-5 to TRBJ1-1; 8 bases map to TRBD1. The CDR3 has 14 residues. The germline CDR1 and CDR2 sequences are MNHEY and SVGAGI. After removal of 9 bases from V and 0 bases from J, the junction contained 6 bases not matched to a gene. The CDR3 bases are TGTGCCAGTATGATACAGGGGGTGAACACTGAAGCTTTCTTT. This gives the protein CASMIQGVNTEAFF.

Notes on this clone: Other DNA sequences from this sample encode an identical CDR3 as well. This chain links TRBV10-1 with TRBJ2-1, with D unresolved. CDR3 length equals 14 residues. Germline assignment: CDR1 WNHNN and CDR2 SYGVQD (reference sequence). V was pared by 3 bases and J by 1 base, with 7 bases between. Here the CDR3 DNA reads TGCGCCAGCAGTGAAGAAGGGTCCTACAATGAGCAGTTCTTC. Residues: CASSEEGSYNEQFF.